Detailed here is one TCR beta chain. Its antigen remains unidentified. The sample is drawn from a study of T cell responses to AZD1222 COVID-19 vaccine. The CDR3 is made up of 14 amino acids. The germline V gene has CDR1 SGHTA and CDR2 FQGNSA. Unmatched junction bases numbered 3, after V lost 5 bases and J lost 2 bases. Assay used: immunoSEQ multiplex PCR; TCRdb lists only in-frame clones, some missing. Counted here are about 200,000 clones, just over 90% occurring once; the ten biggest clones make up less than 4.5%. Study-level results: In all cases, repertoires were sampled only after the peak T cell response. Donors in the cohort were predominantly white British and more often female, and clonal diversity was possibly underestimated. Spike-specific TCR breadth and depth grew following two AZD1222 doses. There were vaccine-associated CD4 TCRs across spike, dominant at 160-218 and 743-854.

The sequencing used peripheral blood, collected 28 days after the second dose of the MenACWY control vaccine. This TCR came from an adult who received the MenACWY meningococcal vaccine as a control. The V call is TRBV7-2, the J call TRBJ1-3; 7 nucleotides align to TRBD1. The CDR3 nucleotides are TGTGCCAGCAGCCCCCAGGGGGCTGGAAACACCATATATTTT. Residues: CASSPQGAGNTIYF.